Described below is a single T cell receptor (beta chain) sequence and its context. Its target is not known. Libraries were prepared by immunoSEQ multiplex PCR; TCRdb keeps only in-frame clonotypes and omits some of them. The sample carries some 1,200 clones, 30% to 35% recorded once. Trimming took 7 bases from V and 5 from J, leaving 15 bases between them. This CDR3 has 14 amino acids. The germline gives CDR1 MGHDK, CDR2 SYGVNS. The data derive from a study of T cells in localized non-small cell lung cancer. Study-wide results and caveats: In adjacent lung appeared a median around 57 of the top 100 tumor clones.

The sequence came from a male donor aged 60 or over with stage I squamous cell lung carcinoma. This sample comprised normal lung tissue next to the tumor, obtained before any cancer treatment. J is TRBJ2-1 and V is TRBV25-1, with D maybe TRBD1 (6 bases). This chain's CDR3 is CASIKGGKDNEQFF. DNA for the CDR3: TGTGCCAGCATCAAAGGGGGAAAAGACAATGAGCAGTTCTTC.